The rows below give T cell receptor beta chains drawn from one sample of a study of T cell changes during pregnancy in multiple sclerosis. The table came from immunoSEQ multiplex PCR; TCRdb's copy has only in-frame clones and leaves some out. The sample lists about 35,000 clones, roughly 89% occurring once. Sample: CD4+ T cells from peripheral blood mononuclear cells, taken after pregnancy. The receptor source for this set is a female donor in good health, enrolled as a control in a pregnancy study. The CDR3 runs from the conserved cysteine through the conserved F or W. The D gene is left open where the match is weak. Not all rows give a size; the values are once, few, many and, for expanded clones, a class.

d_call	v_call	j_call	clone_size	cdr3_nt	cdr3_aa
TRBD1	TRBV19	TRBJ1-2	once	TGTGCCAGCCGGGCAGGGGGCTATCTTAACTATGGCTACACCTTC	CASRAGGYLNYGYTF
-	TRBV5-4	TRBJ2-7	-	TGTGCCAGCAGCTTGGCGGTAGGCAGGGGCGGGCAGTACTTC	CASSLAVGRGGQYF
TRBD2	TRBV27	TRBJ2-2	-	TGTGCCAGCAGTCCAAGGACCGGGACTAGCGGGAGTCGCAACACCGGGGAGCTGTTTTTT	CASSPRTGTSGSRNTGELFF
TRBD1	TRBV5-1	TRBJ1-2	-	TGCGCCAGCAGCGTGGGACCACAGGGGGGAACTGCCTATGGCTACACCTTC	CASSVGPQGGTAYGYTF
TRBD1	TRBV7-9	TRBJ2-5	-	TGTGCCAGCAGCTTAGCCACAGGGGTAGGAGAGACCCAGTACTTC	CASSLATGVGETQYF
TRBD2	TRBV9	TRBJ2-1	-	TGTGCCAGCAGCACGAGAGGGACTAGCGCGTTCAATGAGCAGTTCTTC	CASSTRGTSAFNEQFF
-	TRBV6-6	TRBJ2-3	-	TGTGCCAGCAGCGTCCTAGCGACGGTCACAGATACGCAGTATTTT	CASSVLATVTDTQYF
TRBD2	TRBV7-8	TRBJ2-1	-	TGTGCCAGCACCCCACGGGGGAGTAGCGGGGGTCGAAGCTCCTACAATGAGCAGTTCTTC	CASTPRGSSGGRSSYNEQFF
-	TRBV6-1	TRBJ2-3	-	TGTGCCAGCAGTGAAGGGGCCCGACTAGCAGATACGCAGTATTTT	CASSEGARLADTQYF
-	TRBV6-5	TRBJ1-4	-	TGTGCCAGCAGTCGCGGACTTGCGACTAATGAAAAACTGTTTTTT	CASSRGLATNEKLFF
TRBD2	TRBV10-2	TRBJ2-1	once	TGCGCCAGCAGTGAGTTGGGACTAGCGGGAGGGCCGTTAGAGCAGTTCTTC	CASSELGLAGGPLEQFF
-	TRBV5-1	TRBJ2-7	-	TGCGCCAGCAGCTTGGGGACAGGGAGGGTCTCCTACGAGCAGTACTTC	CASSLGTGRVSYEQYF
TRBD1	TRBV5-1	TRBJ2-1	-	TGCGCCAGCAGCTTGGGGTTGGGGACAGGGGTTCGCAATGAGCAGTTCTTC	CASSLGLGTGVRNEQFF
TRBD2	TRBV4-2	TRBJ2-3	once	TGTGCCAGCAGCCAAGTTACTAGCGGTTACACAGATACGCAGTATTTT	CASSQVTSGYTDTQYF
TRBD2	TRBV30	TRBJ2-2	-	TGTGCCTGGAGGGGACTAGCGGGAGAGGCCGGGGAGCTGTTTTTT	CAWRGLAGEAGELFF
TRBD1	TRBV10-2	TRBJ1-5	-	TGCGCCAGCACCCCAGGGGGTAATCAGCCCCAGCATTTT	CASTPGGNQPQHF
TRBD1	TRBV28	TRBJ1-2	-	TGTGCCAGCACCTCATACAGGGGCGAAGGCTACACCTTC	CASTSYRGEGYTF
TRBD1	TRBV5-6	TRBJ1-1	-	TGTGCCAGCAGCATCCAACGGGGACAGGGACCAAACACTGAAGCTTTCTTT	CASSIQRGQGPNTEAFF
-	TRBV5-5	TRBJ2-7	-	TGTGCCAGCAGCTTGATCTGGCAGGGAGGACCTTACGAGCAGTACTTC	CASSLIWQGGPYEQYF
-	TRBV6-6	TRBJ2-1	-	TGTGCCAGCAGTAGGACTTCCTCCTACAATGAGCAGTTCTTC	CASSRTSSYNEQFF
-	TRBV5-1	TRBJ1-1	-	TGCGCCAGCAGCTTGGAAGCTCTAACAGGGACTGAAGCTTTCTTT	CASSLEALTGTEAFF
TRBD1	TRBV28	TRBJ2-2	once	TGTGCCAGCAGTTTGTTCAGGGGGCACGCCGGGGAGCTGTTTTTT	CASSLFRGHAGELFF
TRBD2	TRBV7-2	TRBJ2-1	-	TGTGCCAGCAGCTCCGGGACTAGTGTCTTATCTGAGCAGTTCTTC	CASSSGTSVLSEQFF
TRBD1	TRBV6-5	TRBJ1-2	once	TGTGCCAGCAGTTACTCTACAGGGGGCTATGGCTACACCTTC	CASSYSTGGYGYTF
TRBD2	TRBV9	TRBJ2-5	-	TGTGCCAGCAGCGCGTATGCACGGGGGGAAGGGACCCAGTACTTC	CASSAYARGEGTQYF
TRBD1	TRBV7-9	TRBJ1-1	-	TGTGCCAGCAGCTCCGGGACAGGGACGAAAATGAACACTGAAGCTTTCTTT	CASSSGTGTKMNTEAFF
-	TRBV6-5	TRBJ2-7	-	TGTGCCAGCGAGGTGGCCCCTGGGTACGAGCAGTACTTC	CASEVAPGYEQYF
-	TRBV12-5	TRBJ2-7	-	TGTGCTAGTGGTTTGGTCATCACCAGGGAGGTGGGCGAGCAGTACTTC	CASGLVITREVGEQYF
TRBD1	TRBV5-5	TRBJ2-2	once	TGTGCCAGCAGCTTGGGGGACAGACAAACCGGGGAGCTGTTTTTT	CASSLGDRQTGELFF
TRBD2	TRBV7-2	TRBJ2-5	-	TGTGCCAGCAGCCTCTCCAGAGGCGGGGGGATCCAAGAGACCCAGTACTTC	CASSLSRGGGIQETQYF
TRBD1	TRBV7-9	TRBJ1-4	-	TGTGCCAGCAGCAGACCACAGGGGGCGGCTAATGAAAAACTGTTTTTT	CASSRPQGAANEKLFF
TRBD1	TRBV2	TRBJ2-6	-	TGTGCCAGCGGACAACAGGGGCCTGGGGCCAACGTCCTGACTTTC	CASGQQGPGANVLTF
-	TRBV6-4	TRBJ2-3	few	TGTGCCAGCAGTGACGGGACTAGCACAGATACGCAGTATTTT	CASSDGTSTDTQYF
-	TRBV6-5	TRBJ1-4	-	TGTGCCAGCAGTGCACAGGGTTTGGTTAATGAAAAACTGTTTTTT	CASSAQGLVNEKLFF
TRBD2	TRBV5-5	TRBJ2-3	-	TGTGCCAGCAGCCTCGGGCTAGCGGACACAGATACGCAGTATTTT	CASSLGLADTDTQYF
TRBD2	TRBV7-3	TRBJ2-6	once	TGTGCCAGCAGCGTAACCGGGACTAGCGTCTCTGGGGCCAACGTCCTGACTTTC	CASSVTGTSVSGANVLTF
-	TRBV7-9	TRBJ2-3	-	TGTGCCAGCAGCCCAAGGGGCCCAGATACGCAGTATTTT	CASSPRGPDTQYF
-	TRBV7-8	TRBJ2-1	-	TGTGCCAGCAGCTTAGGACGGCAGTGGGGCCGCTCCTACAATGAGCAGTTCTTC	CASSLGRQWGRSYNEQFF
TRBD1	TRBV19	TRBJ2-7	-	TGTGCCAGTAGCCTGACAGGGGAATACGAGCAGTACTTC	CASSLTGEYEQYF
-	TRBV10-3	TRBJ2-2	-	TGTGCCACCGGGAAGACCGGGGAGCTGTTTTTT	CATGKTGELFF
-	TRBV7-2	TRBJ2-1	-	TGTGCCAGCAGCTTCAGCTGGCAGGGTGAGCAGTTCTTC	CASSFSWQGEQFF
TRBD2	TRBV27	TRBJ2-3	-	TGTGCCAGCAGTTTAAGACTAGCATCAGATACGCAGTATTTT	CASSLRLASDTQYF
-	TRBV6-5	TRBJ2-3	-	TGTGCCAGCAGTTACGGGCGACCTAGCACAGATACGCAGTATTTT	CASSYGRPSTDTQYF
TRBD2	TRBV5-8	TRBJ2-2	-	TGTGCCAGCAGACAAGTAGCGGGGGCGAACACCGGGGAGCTGTTTTTT	CASRQVAGANTGELFF
-	TRBV29-1	TRBJ2-7	-	TGCAGCGGTGTAATAACCTACGAGCAGTACTTC	CSGVITYEQYF
TRBD2	TRBV2	TRBJ2-7	few	TGTGCCAGCAGACCCACTAGCGGGAGGGCCAACCACGAGCAGTACTTC	CASRPTSGRANHEQYF
TRBD1	TRBV7-9	TRBJ1-1	-	TGTGCCAGCAGCCCCCAGGGGACAGGGGGGGTAGGGACTGAAGCTTTCTTT	CASSPQGTGGVGTEAFF
TRBD1	TRBV27	TRBJ2-7	once	TGTGCCAGCAGTAAACAATCACCTGGGGACAGACTGTACGAGCAGTACTTC	CASSKQSPGDRLYEQYF
TRBD1	TRBV6-5	TRBJ1-2	-	TGTGCCAGCAGCTCTACAGGGGGCGTTTATCATGGCTACACCTTC	CASSSTGGVYHGYTF
TRBD1	TRBV11-3	TRBJ1-6	-	TGTGCCAGCAGCCCGGGACAGAATTCACCCCTCCACTTT	CASSPGQNSPLHF